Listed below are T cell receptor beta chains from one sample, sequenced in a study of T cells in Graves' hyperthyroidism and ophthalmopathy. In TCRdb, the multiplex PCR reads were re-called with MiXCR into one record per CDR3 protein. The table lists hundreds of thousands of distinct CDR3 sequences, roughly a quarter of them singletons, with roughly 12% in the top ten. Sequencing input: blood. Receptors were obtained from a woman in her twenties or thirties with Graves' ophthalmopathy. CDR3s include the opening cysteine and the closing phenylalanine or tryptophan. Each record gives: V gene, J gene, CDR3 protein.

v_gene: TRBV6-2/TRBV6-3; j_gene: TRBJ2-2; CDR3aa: CASSGDPETGELFF
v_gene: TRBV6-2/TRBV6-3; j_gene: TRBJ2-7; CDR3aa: CASSYNRGPGLAEVYEQYF
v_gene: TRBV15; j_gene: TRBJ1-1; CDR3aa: CATSRLDGPLPNTEAFF
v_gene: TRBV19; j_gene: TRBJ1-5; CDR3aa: CASSISRQSPQHF
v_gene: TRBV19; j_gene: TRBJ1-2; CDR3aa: CASITPGTHYGYTF
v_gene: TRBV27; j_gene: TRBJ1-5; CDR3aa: CASSLSGQGHQPQHF
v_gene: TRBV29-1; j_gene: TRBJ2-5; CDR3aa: CSVPSSGGWEKTQYF
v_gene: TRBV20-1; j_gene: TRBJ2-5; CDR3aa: CSARDSGGQETQYF
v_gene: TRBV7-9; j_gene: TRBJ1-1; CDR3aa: CASSTRQGALAFF
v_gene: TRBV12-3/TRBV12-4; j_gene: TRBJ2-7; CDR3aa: CASSLSIALGQGDYEQYF
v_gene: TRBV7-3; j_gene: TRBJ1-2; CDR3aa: CASSSDGSHGGYTF
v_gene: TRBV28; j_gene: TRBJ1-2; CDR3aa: CASTPGTEYGYTF
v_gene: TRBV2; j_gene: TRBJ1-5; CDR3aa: CASSDGPRLRQPQHF
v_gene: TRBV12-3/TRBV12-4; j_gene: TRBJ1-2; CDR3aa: CASSPTQAGRSNYGYTF
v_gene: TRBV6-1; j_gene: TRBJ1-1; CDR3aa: CASRQDRAGTEAFF
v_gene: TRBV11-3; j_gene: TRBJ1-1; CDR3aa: CASSLAGQTEAFF
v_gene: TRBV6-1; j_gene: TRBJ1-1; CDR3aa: CASSTRGRDTEAFF
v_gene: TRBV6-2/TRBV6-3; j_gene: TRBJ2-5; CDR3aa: CASSYNRETQYF
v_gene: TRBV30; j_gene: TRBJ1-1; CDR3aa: CAFPRTGKKTEAFF
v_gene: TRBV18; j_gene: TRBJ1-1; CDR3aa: CASSPSSGRGEAFF
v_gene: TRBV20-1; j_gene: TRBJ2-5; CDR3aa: CSAPIGGGETQYF
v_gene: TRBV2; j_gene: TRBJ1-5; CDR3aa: CASSPAGEYNQPQHF
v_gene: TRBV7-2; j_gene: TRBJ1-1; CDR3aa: CASSTLRGTDAFF
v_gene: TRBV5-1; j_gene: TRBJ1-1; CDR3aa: CASSPGEGGGTEAFF
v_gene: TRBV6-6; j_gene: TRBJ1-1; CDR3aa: CASSSRGDTEAFF
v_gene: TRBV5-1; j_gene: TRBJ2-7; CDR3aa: CASSKPGTKPYEQYF
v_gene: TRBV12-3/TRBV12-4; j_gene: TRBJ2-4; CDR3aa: CASSRTGAGGYIQYF
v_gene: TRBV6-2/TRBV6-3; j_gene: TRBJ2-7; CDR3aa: CATVRGQNYEQYF
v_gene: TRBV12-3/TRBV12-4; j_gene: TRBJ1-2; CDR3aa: CASSPTGRGGYGYTF
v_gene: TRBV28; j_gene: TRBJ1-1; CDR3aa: CASSLIRGSEAFF
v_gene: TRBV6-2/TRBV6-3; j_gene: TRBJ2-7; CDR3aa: CASTRDITRDEQYF
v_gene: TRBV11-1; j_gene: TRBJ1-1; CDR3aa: CASSLSGGGGNTEAFF
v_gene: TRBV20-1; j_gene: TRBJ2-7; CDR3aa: CSASDALGRGPYEQYF
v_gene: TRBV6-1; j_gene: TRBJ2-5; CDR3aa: CASSRLAGVQETQYF
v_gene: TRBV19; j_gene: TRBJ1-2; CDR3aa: CASSSPGDQDYTF
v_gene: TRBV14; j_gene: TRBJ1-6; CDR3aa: CASSGREILDSPLHF
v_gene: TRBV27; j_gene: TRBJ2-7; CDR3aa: CASSRRTLGAYEQYF
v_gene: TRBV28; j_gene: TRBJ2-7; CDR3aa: CASSWPRTSGNEQYF
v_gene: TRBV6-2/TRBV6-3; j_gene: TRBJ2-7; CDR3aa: CASSYAGQVYEQYF
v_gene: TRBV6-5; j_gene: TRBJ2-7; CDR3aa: CASSYGRGFDEQYF
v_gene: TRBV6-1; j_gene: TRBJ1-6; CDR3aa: CASRRGQDSNNSPLHF
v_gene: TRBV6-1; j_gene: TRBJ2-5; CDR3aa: CASSETGADQETQYF
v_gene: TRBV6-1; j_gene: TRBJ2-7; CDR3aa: CASSRDRAVGYEQYF
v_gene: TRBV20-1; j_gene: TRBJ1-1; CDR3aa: CSATKTGLNTEAFF
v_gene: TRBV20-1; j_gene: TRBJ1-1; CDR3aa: CSVLSVRLTEAFF